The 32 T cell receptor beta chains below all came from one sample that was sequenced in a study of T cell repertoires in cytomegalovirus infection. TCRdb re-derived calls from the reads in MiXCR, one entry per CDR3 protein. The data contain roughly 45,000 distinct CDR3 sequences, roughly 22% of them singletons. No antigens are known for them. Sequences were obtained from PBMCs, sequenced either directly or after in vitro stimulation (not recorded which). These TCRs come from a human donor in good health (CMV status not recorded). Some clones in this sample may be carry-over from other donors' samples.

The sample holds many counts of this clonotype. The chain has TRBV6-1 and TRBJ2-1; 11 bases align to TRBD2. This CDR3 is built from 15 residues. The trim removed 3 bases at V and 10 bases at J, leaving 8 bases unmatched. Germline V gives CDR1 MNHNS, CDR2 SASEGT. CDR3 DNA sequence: TGTGCCAGCAGTGATCAGACTAGCGGGACTACGGAGCAGTTCTTC. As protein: CASSDQTSGTTEQFF.

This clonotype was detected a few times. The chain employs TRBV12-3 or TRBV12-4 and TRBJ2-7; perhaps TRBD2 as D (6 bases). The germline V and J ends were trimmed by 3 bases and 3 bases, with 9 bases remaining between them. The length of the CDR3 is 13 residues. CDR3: CASSFRGIYEQYF. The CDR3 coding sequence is TGTGCCAGCAGTTTTCGGGGGATCTACGAGCAGTACTTC.

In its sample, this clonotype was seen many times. The CDR3 DNA reads TGTGCCAGCAGCTTTGAAGTTGTTGGCAATCAGCCCCAGCATTTT. Its protein is CASSFEVVGNQPQHF. The V and J genes are TRBV7-8 and TRBJ1-5; D unclear. The CDR3 runs to 15 residues. V lost 3 bases and J lost 2, with 11 bases in between. Germline CDR1 SGHVS, CDR2 FQNEAQ.

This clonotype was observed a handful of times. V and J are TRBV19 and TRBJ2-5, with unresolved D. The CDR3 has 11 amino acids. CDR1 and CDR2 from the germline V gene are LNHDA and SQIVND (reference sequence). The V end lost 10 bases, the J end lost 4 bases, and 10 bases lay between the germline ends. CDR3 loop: CATSPGETQYF. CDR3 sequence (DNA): TGTGCCACTTCACCTGGAGAGACCCAGTACTTC. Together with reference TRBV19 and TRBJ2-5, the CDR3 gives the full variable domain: DGGITQSPKYLFRKEGQNVTLSCEQNLNHDAMYWYRQDPGQGLRLIYYSQIVNDFQKGDIAEGYSVSREKKESFPLTVTSAQKNPTAFYLCATSPGETQYFGPGTRLLVL.

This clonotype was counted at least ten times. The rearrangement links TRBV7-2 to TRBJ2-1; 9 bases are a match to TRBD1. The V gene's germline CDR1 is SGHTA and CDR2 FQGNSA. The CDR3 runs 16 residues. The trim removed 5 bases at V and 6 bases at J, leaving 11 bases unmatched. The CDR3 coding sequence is TGTGCCAGCAGCCCATCGCCCCGGGACAGGGTCAATGAGCAGTTCTTC. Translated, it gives CASSPSPRDRVNEQFF.

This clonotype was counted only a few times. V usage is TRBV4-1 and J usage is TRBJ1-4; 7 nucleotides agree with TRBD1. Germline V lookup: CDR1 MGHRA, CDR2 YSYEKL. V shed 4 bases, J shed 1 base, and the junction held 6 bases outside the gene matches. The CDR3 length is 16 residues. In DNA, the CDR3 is TGCGCCAGCAGCCCAACAGGGGTGGAAACTAATGAAAAACTGTTTTTT. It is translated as CASSPTGVETNEKLFF.

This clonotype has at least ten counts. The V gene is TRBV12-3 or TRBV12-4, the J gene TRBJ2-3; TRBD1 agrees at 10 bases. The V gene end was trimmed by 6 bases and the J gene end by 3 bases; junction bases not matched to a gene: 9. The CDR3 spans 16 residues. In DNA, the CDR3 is TGTGCCAGCAGCTATTCGGGACAGGGGTTGACAGATACGCAGTATTTT. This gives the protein CASSYSGQGLTDTQYF.

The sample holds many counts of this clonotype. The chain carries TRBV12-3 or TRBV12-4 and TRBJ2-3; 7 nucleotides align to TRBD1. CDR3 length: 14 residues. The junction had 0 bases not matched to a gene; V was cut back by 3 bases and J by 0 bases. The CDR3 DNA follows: TGTGCCAGCAGTTTGACAGGGAGCACAGATACGCAGTATTTT. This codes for CASSLTGSTDTQYF.

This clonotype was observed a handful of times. The chain's CDR3 is CASSYYTEAFF. The CDR3 nucleotides are TGTGCCAGCAGTTACTACACTGAAGCTTTCTTT. This chain links TRBV6-5 with TRBJ1-1; D not certain. The CDR3 has 11 residues. Germline values: CDR1 MNHEY, CDR2 SVGAGI. The V gene lost 1 base and the J gene lost 3 bases, with 0 bases spanning the gap.

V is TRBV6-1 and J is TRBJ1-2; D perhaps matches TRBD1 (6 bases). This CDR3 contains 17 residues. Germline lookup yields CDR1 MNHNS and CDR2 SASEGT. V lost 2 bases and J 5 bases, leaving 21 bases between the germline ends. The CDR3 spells CASSEFVGSGERYGYTF. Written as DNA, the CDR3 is TGTGCCAGCAGTGAATTCGTTGGTTCAGGGGAACGTTATGGCTACACCTTC.

As DNA, the CDR3 is TGTGCCAGCAGCTTAGAGACAAACAGGGACCCTTTTCTTCAGCCCCAGCATTTT. Translation: CASSLETNRDPFLQPQHF. The chain carries TRBV7-6 and TRBJ1-5; a possible D gene is TRBD1 (6 bases). Trimming took 1 base from V and 6 from J, leaving 22 bases between them. Germline V gene data show CDR1 as SGHVS and CDR2 as FNYEAQ. The length of the CDR3 is 18 residues.

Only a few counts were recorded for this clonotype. The CDR3: CASSLGGDGYTF. For the CDR3, the DNA is TGTGCCAGCAGCTTGGGGGGGGATGGCTACACCTTC. The chain recombines TRBV7-2 with TRBJ1-2; possible D gene TRBD1, 5 bases. This CDR3 contains 12 residues. Per germline, CDR1 SGHTA and CDR2 FQGNSA. V lost 3 bases, J lost 6 bases, and 8 bases lay in between.

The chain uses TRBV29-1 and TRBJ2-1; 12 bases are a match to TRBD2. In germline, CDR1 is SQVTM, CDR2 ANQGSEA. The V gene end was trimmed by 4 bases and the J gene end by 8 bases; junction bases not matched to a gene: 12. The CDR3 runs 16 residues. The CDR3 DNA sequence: TGCAGCGTTGGCGGCTCGACTAGCGGGAGTATCGATGAGCAGTTCTTC. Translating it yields CSVGGSTSGSIDEQFF.

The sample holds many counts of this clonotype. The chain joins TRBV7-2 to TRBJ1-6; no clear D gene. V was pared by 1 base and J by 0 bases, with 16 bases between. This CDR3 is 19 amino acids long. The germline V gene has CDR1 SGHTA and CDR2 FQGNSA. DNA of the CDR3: TGTGCCAGCAGCTTAGTCGGGCAATTGCAGAGCTCCTATAATTCACCCCTCCACTTT. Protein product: CASSLVGQLQSSYNSPLHF.

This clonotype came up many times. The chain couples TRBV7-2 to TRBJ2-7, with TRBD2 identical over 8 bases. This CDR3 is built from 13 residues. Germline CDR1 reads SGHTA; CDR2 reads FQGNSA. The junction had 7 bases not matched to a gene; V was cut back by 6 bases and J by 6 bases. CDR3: CASRLGGGSEQYF. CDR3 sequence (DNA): TGTGCCAGCAGACTCGGGGGGGGTTCCGAGCAGTACTTC.

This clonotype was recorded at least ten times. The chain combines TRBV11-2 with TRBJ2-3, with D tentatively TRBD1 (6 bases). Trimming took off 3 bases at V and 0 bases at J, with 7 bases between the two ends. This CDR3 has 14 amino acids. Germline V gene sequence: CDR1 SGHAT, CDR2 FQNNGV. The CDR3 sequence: CASSFGQSTDTQYF. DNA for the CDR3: TGTGCCAGCAGCTTCGGACAGAGCACAGATACGCAGTATTTT.

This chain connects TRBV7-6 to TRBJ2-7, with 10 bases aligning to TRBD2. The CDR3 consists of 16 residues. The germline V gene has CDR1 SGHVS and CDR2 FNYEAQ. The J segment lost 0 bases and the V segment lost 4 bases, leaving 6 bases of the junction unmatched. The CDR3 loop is CASSSVAGGPSYEQYF. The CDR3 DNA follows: TGTGCCAGCAGCTCCGTAGCGGGAGGTCCCTCCTACGAGCAGTACTTC.

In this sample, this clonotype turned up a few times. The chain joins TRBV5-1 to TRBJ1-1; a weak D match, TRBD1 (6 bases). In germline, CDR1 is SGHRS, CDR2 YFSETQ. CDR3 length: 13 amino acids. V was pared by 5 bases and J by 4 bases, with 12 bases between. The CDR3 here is CASRGTGPTEAFF. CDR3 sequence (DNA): TGCGCCAGCAGAGGAACAGGGCCCACTGAAGCTTTCTTT.

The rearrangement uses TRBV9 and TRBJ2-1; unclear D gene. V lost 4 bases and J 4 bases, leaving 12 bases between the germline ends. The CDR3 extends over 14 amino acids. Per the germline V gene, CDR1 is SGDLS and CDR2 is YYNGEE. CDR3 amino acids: CASSIDSEYNEQFF. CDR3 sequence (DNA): TGTGCCAGCAGCATAGACTCCGAATACAATGAGCAGTTCTTC.

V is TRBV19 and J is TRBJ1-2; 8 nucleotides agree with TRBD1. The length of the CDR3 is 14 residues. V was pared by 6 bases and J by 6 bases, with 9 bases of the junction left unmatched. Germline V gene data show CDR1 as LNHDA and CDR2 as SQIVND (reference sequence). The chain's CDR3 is CASRKTGGGDGYTF. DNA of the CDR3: TGTGCCAGTAGAAAAACAGGGGGAGGAGATGGCTACACCTTC.

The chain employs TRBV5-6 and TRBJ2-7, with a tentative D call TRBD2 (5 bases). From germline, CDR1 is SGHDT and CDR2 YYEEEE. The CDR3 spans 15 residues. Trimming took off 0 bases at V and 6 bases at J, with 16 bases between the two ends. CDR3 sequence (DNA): TGTGCCAGCAGCTTGGCCGTGACTAACTACCGCGAGCAGTACTTC. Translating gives CASSLAVTNYREQYF.

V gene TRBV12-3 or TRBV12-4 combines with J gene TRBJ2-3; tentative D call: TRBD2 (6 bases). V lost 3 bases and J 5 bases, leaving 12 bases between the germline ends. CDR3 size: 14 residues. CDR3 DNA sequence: TGTGCCAGCAGTTTTTCGGGAGTGGGAGATACGCAGTATTTT. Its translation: CASSFSGVGDTQYF.

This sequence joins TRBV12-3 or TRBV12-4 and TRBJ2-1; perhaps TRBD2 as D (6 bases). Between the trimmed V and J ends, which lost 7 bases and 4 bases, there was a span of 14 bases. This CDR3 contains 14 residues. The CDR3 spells CASISDGGYNEQFF. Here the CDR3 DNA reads TGTGCCAGCATCTCGGACGGGGGATACAATGAGCAGTTCTTC.

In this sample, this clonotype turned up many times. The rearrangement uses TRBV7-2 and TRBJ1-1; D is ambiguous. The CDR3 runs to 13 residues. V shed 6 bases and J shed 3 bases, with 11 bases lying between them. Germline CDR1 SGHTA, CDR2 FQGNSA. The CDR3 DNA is TGTGCCAGCAGTACCGGACGGGACACTGAAGCTTTCTTT. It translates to CASSTGRDTEAFF.

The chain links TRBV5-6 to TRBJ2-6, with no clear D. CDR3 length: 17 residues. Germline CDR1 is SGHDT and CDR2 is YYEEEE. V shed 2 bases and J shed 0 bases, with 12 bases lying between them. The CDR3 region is CASSLIVPLSGANVLTF. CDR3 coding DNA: TGTGCCAGCAGCTTAATCGTTCCGCTCTCTGGGGCCAACGTCCTGACTTTC. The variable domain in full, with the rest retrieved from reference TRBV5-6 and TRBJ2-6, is DAGVTQSPTHLIKTRGQQVTLRCSPKSGHDTVSWYQQALGQGPQFIFQYYEEEERQRGNFPDRFSGHQFPNYSSELNVNALLLGDSALYLCASSLIVPLSGANVLTFGAGSRLTVL.

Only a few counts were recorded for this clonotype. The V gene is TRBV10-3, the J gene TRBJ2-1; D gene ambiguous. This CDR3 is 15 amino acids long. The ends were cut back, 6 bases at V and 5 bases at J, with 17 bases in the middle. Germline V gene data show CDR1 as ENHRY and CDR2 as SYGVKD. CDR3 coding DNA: TGTGCCATCAGCGGCGGCGATCTGATTAACAATGAGCAGTTCTTC. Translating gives CAISGGDLINNEQFF.

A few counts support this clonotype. Here the CDR3 DNA reads TGCGCCAGCAGCCAAGAAGGAAGCCTCTCTCGTAAGAACACCGGGGAGCTGTTTTTT. It specifies CASSQEGSLSRKNTGELFF. The rearrangement links TRBV4-3 to TRBJ2-2, with unresolved D. Germline assignment: CDR1 LGHNA and CDR2 YSLEER. V was clipped by 0 bases and J by 1 base, with 18 bases between them. The CDR3 has 19 residues.

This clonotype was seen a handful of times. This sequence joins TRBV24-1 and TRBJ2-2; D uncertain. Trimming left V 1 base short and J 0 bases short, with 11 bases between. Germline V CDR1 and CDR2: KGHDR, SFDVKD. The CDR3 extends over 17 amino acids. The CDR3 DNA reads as TGTGCCACCAGTGATTTTACGGAGAACCCGAACACCGGGGAGCTGTTTTTT. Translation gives CATSDFTENPNTGELFF.

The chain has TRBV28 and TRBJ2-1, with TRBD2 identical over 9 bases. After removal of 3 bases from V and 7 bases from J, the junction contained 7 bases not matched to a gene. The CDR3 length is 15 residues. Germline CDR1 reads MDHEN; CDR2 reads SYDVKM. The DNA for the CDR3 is TGTGCCAGCAGTTTGGCGAGCGGGGGGATGAATGAGCAGTTCTTC. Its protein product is CASSLASGGMNEQFF.

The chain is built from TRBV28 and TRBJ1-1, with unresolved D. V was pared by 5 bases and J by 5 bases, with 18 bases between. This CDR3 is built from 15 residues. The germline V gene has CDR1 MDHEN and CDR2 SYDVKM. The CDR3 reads CASSLGGGRGTEAFF. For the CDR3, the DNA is TGTGCCAGCAGTCTGGGAGGAGGGAGAGGGACTGAAGCTTTCTTT. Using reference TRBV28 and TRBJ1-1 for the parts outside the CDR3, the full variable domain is DVKVTQSSRYLVKRTGEKVFLECVQDMDHENMFWYRQDPGLGLRLIYFSYDVKMKEKGDIPEGYSVSREKKERFSLILESASTNQTSMYLCASSLGGGRGTEAFFGQGTRLTVV.

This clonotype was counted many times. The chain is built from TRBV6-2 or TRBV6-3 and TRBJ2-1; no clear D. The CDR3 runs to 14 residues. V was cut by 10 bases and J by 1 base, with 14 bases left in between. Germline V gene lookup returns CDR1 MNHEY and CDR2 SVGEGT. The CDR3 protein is CATLPSQSYNEQFF. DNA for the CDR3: TGTGCCACCTTACCGTCGCAGTCCTACAATGAGCAGTTCTTC.

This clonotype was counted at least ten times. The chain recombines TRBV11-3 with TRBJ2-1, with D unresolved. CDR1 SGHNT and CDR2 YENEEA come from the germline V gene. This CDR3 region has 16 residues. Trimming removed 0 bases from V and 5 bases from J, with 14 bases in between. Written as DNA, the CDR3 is TGTGCCAGCAGCTTAGATCTCTCGCGCCCCCACAATGAGCAGTTCTTC. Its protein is CASSLDLSRPHNEQFF.